The present TCR beta chain was sequenced within a study of blood T cell repertoires in COVID-19. Background on the study: PBMCs, B-cell-depleted T cells, or T cells provided the cDNA or gDNA that made up the material.

Patients from Seattle were sampled longitudinally, starting during active infection. The CDR3 runs 14 residues. CDR1 LGHDT and CDR2 YNNKEL come from the germline V gene (reference sequence). The V and J ends lost 3 bases and 5 bases respectively, with 13 bases between them. Here immunoSEQ multiplex PCR was the method, and the copy in TCRdb shows in-frame clones only, minus some. This sample has nearly 200,000 clones, with 85% found just once. The receptor was isolated from a man aged 60 to 69 with COVID-19, enrolled during active disease. The sequenced sample was peripheral blood. The chain is built from TRBV3-1 (or the pseudogene TRBV3-2) and TRBJ2-5; D is perhaps TRBD1 (6 bases). CDR3 loop: CASSQNRGFETQYF. As DNA, the CDR3 is TGTGCCAGCAGCCAGAATAGGGGGTTCGAGACCCAGTACTTC.